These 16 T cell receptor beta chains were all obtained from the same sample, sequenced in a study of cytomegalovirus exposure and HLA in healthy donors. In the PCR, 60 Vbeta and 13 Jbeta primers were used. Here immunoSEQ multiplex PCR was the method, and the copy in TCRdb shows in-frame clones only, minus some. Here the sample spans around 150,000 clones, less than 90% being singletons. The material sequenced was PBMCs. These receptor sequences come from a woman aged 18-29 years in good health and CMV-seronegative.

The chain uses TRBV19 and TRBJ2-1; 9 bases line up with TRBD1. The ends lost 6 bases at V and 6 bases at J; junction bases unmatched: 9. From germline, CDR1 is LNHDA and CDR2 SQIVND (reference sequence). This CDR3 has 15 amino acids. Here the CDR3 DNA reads TGTGCCAGTAGGACGACAGGGGGAATAGGCAATGAGCAGTTCTTC. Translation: CASRTTGGIGNEQFF.

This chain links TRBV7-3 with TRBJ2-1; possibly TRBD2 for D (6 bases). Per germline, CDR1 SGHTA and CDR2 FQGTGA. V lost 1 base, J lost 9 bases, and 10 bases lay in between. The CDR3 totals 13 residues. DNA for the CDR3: TGTGCCAGCAGCTTAAACCCAGCGGGTGAGCAGTTCTTC. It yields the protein CASSLNPAGEQFF.

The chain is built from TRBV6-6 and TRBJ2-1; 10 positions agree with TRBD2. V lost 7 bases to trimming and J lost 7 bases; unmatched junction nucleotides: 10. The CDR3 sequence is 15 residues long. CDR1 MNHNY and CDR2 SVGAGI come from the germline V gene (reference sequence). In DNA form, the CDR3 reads TGTGCCAGCAACATAGCGGGAGGTTTTTCAAATGAGCAGTTCTTC. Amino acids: CASNIAGGFSNEQFF.

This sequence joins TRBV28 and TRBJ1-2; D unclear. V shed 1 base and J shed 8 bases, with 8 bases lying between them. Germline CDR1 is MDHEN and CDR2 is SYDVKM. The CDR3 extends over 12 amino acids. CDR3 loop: CASSLLSGGYTF. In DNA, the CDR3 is TGTGCCAGCAGTTTATTGTCGGGAGGCTACACCTTC.

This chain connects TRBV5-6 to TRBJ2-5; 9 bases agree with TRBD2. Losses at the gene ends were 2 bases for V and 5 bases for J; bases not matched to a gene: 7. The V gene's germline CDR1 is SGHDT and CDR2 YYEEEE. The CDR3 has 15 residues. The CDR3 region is CASSFSGRFRETQYF. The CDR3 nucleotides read TGTGCCAGCAGCTTCAGCGGGAGGTTTCGGGAGACCCAGTACTTC.

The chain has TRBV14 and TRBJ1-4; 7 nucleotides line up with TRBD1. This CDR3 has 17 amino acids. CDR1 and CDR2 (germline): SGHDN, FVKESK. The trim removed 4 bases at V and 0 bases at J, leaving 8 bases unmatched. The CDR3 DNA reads TGTGCCAGCAGCCGCGGACAGGTTTTTGCAACTAATGAAAAACTGTTTTTT. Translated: CASSRGQVFATNEKLFF.

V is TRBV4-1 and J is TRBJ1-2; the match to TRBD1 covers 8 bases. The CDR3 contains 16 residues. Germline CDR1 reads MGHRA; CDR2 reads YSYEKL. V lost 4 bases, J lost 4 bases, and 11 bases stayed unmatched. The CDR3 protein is CASSPKGQGLLYGYTF. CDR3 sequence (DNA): TGCGCCAGCAGCCCTAAAGGACAGGGCCTCCTCTATGGCTACACCTTC.

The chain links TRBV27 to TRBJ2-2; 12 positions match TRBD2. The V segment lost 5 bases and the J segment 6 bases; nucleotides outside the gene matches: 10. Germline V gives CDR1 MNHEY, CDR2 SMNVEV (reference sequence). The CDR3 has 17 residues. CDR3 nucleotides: TGTGCCAGCAGTCTGAGCTTGACTAGCGGGAGAGCCGGGGAGCTGTTTTTT. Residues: CASSLSLTSGRAGELFF.

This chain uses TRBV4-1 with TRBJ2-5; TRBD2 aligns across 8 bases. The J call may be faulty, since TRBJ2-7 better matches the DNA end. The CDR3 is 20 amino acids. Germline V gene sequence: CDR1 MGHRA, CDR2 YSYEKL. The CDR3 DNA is TGCGCCAGCAGCCAAATCGGATACTTTAGAAGCGGGAGAACGTCCTACGAGCAGTACTTC. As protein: CASSQIGYFRSGRTSYEQYF.

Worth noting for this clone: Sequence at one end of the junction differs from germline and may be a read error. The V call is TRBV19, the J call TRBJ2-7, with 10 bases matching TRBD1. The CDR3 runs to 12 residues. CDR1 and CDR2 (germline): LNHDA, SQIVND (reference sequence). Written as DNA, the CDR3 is TGTGCCAGTAGTAACCGGGACAGGGGATTTCGCTTC. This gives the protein CASSNRDRGFRF.

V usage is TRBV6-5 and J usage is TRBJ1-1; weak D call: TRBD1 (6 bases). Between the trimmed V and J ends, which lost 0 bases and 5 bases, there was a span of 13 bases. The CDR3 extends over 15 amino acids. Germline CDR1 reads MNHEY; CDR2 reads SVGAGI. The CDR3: CASSYSVGARTEAFF. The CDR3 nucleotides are TGTGCCAGCAGTTACTCTGTGGGGGCTCGGACTGAAGCTTTCTTT.

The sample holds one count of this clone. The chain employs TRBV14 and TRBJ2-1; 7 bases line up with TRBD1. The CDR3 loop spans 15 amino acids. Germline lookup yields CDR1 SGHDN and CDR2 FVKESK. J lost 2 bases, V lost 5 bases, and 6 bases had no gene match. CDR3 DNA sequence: TGTGCCAGCAGCTACCAGGGGGAGCCCTACAATGAGCAGTTCTTC. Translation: CASSYQGEPYNEQFF.

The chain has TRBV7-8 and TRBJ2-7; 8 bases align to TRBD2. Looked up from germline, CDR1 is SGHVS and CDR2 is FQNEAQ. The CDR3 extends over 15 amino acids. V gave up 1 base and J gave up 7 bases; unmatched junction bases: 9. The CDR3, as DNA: TGTGCCAGCAGCTTAGAGTTAGGACTAGCTATGGAGCAGTACTTC. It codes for CASSLELGLAMEQYF.

In DNA form, the CDR3 reads TGTGCCAGCAGCCACCCGGACTTTTGGGGGGGAGAAAAACTGTTTTTT. Its protein is CASSHPDFWGGEKLFF. This sequence joins TRBV4-2 and TRBJ1-4; D may be TRBD1 (5 bases). In germline, CDR1 is LGHNA, CDR2 YNFKEQ. CDR3 length: 16 residues. V shed 3 bases and J shed 8 bases, with 19 bases lying between them.

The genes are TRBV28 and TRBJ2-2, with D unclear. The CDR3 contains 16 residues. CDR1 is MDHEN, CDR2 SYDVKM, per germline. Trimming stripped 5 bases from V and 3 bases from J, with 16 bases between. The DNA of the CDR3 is TGTGCCAGCAGTCCGGATAGGCGACTGGACACCGGGGAGCTGTTTTTT. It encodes CASSPDRRLDTGELFF.

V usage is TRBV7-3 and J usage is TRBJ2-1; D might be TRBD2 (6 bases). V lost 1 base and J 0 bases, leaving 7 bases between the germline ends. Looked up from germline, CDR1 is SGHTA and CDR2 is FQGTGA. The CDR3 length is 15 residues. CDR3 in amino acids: CASSLIGGSYNEQFF. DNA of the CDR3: TGTGCCAGCAGCTTAATCGGGGGCTCCTACAATGAGCAGTTCTTC.